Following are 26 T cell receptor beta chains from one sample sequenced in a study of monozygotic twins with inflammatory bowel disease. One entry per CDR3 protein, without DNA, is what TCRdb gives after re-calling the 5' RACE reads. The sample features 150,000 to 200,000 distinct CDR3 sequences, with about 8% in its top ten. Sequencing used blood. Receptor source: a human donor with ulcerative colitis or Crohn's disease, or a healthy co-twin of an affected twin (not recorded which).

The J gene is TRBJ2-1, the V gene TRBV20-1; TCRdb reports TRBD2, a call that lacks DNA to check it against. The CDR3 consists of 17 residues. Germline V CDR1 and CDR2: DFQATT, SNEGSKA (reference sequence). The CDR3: CSAREFQERGEYNEQFF.

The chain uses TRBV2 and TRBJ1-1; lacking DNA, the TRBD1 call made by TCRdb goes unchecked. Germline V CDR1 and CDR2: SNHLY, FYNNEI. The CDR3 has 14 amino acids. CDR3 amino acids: CASSDPQWDTEAFF.

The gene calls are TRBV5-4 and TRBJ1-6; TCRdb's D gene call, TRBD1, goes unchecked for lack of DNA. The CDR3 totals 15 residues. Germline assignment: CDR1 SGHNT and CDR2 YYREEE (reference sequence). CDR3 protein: CASSQPGTAESSLHF.

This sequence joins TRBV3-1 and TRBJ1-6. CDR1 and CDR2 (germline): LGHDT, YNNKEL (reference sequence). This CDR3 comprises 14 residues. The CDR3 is CASSQWVANSPLHF.

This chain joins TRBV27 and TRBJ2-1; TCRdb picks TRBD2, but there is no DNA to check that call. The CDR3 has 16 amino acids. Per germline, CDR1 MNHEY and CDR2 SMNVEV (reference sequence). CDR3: CASGPSWGGPYNEQFF.

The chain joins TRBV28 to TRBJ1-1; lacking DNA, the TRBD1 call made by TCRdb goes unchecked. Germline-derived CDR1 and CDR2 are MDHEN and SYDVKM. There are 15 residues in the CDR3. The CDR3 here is CASSFPGGEDTEAFF.

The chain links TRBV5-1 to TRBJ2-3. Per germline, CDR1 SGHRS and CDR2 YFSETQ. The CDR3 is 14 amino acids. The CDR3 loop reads CASSLTPSTDTQYF.

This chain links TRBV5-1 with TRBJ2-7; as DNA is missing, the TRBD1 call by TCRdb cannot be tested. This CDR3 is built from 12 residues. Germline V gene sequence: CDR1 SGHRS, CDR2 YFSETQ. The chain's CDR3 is CASSLQGDEQYF.

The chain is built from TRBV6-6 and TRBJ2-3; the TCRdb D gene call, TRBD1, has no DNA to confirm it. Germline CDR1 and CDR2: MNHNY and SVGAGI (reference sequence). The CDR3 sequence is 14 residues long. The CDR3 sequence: CASTTGVITDTQYF.

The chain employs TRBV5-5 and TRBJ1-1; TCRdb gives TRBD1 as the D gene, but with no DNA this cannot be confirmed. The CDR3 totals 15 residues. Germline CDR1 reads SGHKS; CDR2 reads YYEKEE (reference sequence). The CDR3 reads CASSHRQGRDTEAFF.

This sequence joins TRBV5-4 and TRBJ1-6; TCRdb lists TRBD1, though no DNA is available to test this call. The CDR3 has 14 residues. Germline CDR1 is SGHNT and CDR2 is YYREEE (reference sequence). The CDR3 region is CASSQGIYNSPLHF.

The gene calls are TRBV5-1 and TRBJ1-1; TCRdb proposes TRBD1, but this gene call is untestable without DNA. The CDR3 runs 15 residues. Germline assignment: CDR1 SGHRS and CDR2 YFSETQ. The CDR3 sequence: CASSLQGDRNTEAFF.

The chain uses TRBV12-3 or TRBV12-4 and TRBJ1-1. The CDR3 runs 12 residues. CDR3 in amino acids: CASSFIVTEAFF.

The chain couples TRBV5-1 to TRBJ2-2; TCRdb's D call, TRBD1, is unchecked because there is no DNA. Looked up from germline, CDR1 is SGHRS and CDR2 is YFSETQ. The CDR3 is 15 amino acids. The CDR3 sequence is CASVKGQFNTGELFF.

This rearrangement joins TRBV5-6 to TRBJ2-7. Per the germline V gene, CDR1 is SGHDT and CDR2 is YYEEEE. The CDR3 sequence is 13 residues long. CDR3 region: CASSAIATYEQYF.

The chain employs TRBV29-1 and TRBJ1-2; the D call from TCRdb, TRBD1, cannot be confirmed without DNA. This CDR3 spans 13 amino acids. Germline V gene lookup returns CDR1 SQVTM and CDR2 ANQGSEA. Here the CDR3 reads CSAGDRGNYGYTF.

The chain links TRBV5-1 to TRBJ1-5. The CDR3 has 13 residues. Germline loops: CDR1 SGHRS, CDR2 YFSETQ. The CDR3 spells CASSWDTNQPQHF.

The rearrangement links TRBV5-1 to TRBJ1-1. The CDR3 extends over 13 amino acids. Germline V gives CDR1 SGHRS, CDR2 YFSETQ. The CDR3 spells CASSLGRDTEAFF.

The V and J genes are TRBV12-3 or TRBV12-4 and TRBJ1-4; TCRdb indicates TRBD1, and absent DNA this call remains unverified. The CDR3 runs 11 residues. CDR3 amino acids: CASSPNRELFF.

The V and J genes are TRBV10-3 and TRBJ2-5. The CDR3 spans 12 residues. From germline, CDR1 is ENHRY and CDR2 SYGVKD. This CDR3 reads CAISEPSETQYF.

The CDR3 loop reads CASRDRNNYGYTF. The genes are TRBV14 and TRBJ1-2; TCRdb gives TRBD1 as the D gene, but with no DNA this cannot be confirmed. Germline assignment: CDR1 SGHDN and CDR2 FVKESK. CDR3 length: 13 amino acids.

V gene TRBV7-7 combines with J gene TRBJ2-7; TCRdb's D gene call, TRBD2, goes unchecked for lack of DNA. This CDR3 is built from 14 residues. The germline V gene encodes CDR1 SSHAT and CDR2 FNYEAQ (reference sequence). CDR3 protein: CASSLIGRENEQYF.

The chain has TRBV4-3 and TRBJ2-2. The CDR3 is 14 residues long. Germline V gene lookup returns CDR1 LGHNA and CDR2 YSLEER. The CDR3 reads CASSQLSNTGELFF.

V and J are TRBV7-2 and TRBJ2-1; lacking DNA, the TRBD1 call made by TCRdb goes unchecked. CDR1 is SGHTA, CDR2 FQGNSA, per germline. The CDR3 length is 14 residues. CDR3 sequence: CASSRTGVSNEQFF.

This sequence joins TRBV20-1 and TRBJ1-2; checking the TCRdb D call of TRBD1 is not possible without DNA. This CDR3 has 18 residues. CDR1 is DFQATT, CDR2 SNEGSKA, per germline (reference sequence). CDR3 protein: CSARDPGIGTGANYGYTF.

The CDR3 sequence: CASRPDVAGGNTIYF. This chain connects TRBV6-1 to TRBJ1-3. The germline gives CDR1 MNHNS, CDR2 SASEGT. The CDR3 length is 15 residues.